These T cell receptor beta chains were read from a single sample in a study of blood T cell repertoires in COVID-19. Using immunoSEQ multiplex PCR, the repertoire was profiled, and TCRdb retains in-frame clones only, with some absent. Here the sample spans about 21,000 clones, about 85% being singletons. Material: peripheral blood. Receptors were obtained from a human donor with active COVID-19. The donor label of this sample is uncertain. The CDR3 runs from the conserved cysteine through the conserved F or W. D genes are given only for firm matches. Expanded clones are given a class, and other clones once, few, many or no size at all.

size	V	J	D	CDR3	DNA
-	TRBV19	TRBJ1-3	-	CATWPGYMNTIYF	TGTGCCACCTGGCCGGGGTATATGAACACCATATATTTT
-	TRBV7-9	TRBJ2-7	TRBD1	CASSPWSGQLPYEQYF	TGTGCCAGCAGCCCTTGGTCGGGACAGCTACCCTACGAGCAGTACTTC
-	TRBV19	TRBJ1-1	-	CASSTRDTEAFF	TGTGCCAGTAGTACCCGGGACACTGAAGCTTTCTTT
-	TRBV7-9	TRBJ1-3	-	CASSLSLPTGENTIYF	TGTGCCAGCAGCTTATCCCTCCCGACAGGAGAGAACACCATATATTTT
-	TRBV28	TRBJ2-5	TRBD1	CASSFRGPETQYF	TGTGCCAGCAGTTTCAGGGGGCCAGAGACCCAGTACTTC
-	TRBV10-3	TRBJ2-5	-	CAIKPETQYF	TGTGCCATCAAGCCAGAGACCCAGTACTTC
-	TRBV21-1	TRBJ1-2	-	CASSKRRGFGYTF	TGTGCCAGCAGCAAAAGGCGAGGATTCGGCTACACCTTC
-	TRBV6-5	TRBJ2-7	-	CASSQTETYEQYF	TGTGCCAGCAGTCAGACAGAAACCTACGAGCAGTACTTC
-	TRBV24-1	TRBJ2-1	TRBD2	CATSDHRLTSGRIYNEQFF	TGTGCCACCAGTGACCATCGTCTGACTAGCGGGAGGATTTACAATGAGCAGTTCTTC
-	TRBV3-1/TRBV3-2	TRBJ2-5	-	CASSPWGDQETQYF	TGTGCCAGCAGCCCTTGGGGGGACCAAGAGACCCAGTACTTC
-	TRBV19	TRBJ1-3	-	CASSIGPRGSSSGNTIYF	TGTGCCAGTAGTATCGGACCAAGGGGTTCATCATCGGGAAACACCATATATTTT
once	TRBV30	TRBJ1-2	-	CAWSVPQGLEGYTF	TGTGCCTGGAGTGTTCCCCAGGGGTTGGAGGGCTACACCTTC
-	TRBV18	TRBJ1-1	-	CASSPPRAGTEAFF	TGTGCCAGCTCACCACCGCGAGCAGGCACTGAAGCTTTCTTT
-	TRBV19	TRBJ2-1	TRBD2	CASSIGGLALYNEQFF	TGTGCCAGTAGTATAGGGGGACTAGCGCTATACAATGAGCAGTTCTTC
-	TRBV15	TRBJ2-2	-	CATSRARLGTGELFF	TGTGCCACCAGCAGAGCCCGTCTAGGTACCGGGGAGCTGTTTTTT
few	TRBV3-1/TRBV3-2	TRBJ2-2	-	CASSQFPSGGTGELFF	TGTGCCAGCAGCCAATTTCCCTCCGGGGGAACCGGGGAGCTGTTTTTT
-	TRBV4-3	TRBJ2-1	TRBD2	CASSQHTSGGYNEQFF	TGCGCCAGCAGCCAACACACTAGCGGGGGCTACAATGAGCAGTTCTTC
-	TRBV7-2	TRBJ2-2	-	CASSLDTSLTGELFF	TGTGCCAGCAGCTTAGATACTAGTCTTACCGGGGAGCTGTTTTTT
-	TRBV29-1	TRBJ2-5	TRBD1	CSVEVDRGQLETQYF	TGCAGCGTGGAGGTGGACAGGGGGCAGTTAGAGACCCAGTACTTC
-	TRBV5-1	TRBJ2-7	TRBD1	CASSLVFGQGGEQYF	TGCGCCAGCAGCTTGGTATTTGGACAGGGGGGCGAGCAGTACTTC
-	TRBV6-5	TRBJ2-1	TRBD2	CASSPGLVIEQFF	TGTGCCAGCAGCCCCGGACTAGTCATTGAGCAGTTCTTC
-	TRBV6-5	TRBJ2-5	-	CASSYDYQETQYF	TGTGCCAGCAGTTACGACTACCAAGAGACCCAGTACTTC